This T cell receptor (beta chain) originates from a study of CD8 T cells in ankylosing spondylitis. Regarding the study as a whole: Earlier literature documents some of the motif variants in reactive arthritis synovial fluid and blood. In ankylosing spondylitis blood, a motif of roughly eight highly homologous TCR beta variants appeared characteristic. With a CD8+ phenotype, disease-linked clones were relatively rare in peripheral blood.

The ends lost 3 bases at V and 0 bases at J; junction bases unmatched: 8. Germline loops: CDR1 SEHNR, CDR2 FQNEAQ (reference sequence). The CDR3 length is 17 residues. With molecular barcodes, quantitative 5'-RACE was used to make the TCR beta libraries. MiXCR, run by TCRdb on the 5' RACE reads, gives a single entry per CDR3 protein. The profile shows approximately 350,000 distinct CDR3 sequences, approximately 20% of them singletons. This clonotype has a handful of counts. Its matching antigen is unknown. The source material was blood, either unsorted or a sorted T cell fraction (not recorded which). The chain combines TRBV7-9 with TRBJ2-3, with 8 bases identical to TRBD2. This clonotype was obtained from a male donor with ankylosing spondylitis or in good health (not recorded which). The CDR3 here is CASSFKRTSPSTDTQYF. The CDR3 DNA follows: TGTGCCAGCAGCTTCAAACGGACTAGCCCTAGCACAGATACGCAGTATTTT.